These 26 T cell receptor beta chains came from one sample sequenced in a study of blood T cell repertoires in COVID-19. Sequencing was performed with immunoSEQ multiplex PCR; in TCRdb, only in-frame clones are kept and a portion is missing. The repertoire consists of over 200,000 clones, with around 88% occurring once and the leading ten covering roughly 1.5%. Source material: peripheral blood. The receptors were sampled from a man between 18 and 29 years old with active or convalescent COVID-19.

The rearrangement links TRBV19 to TRBJ2-7; D might be TRBD2 (5 bases). Germline loops: CDR1 LNHDA, CDR2 SQIVND (reference sequence). The germline V and J ends were trimmed by 6 bases and 4 bases, with 25 bases remaining between them. The CDR3 sequence is 17 residues long. CDR3 nucleotides: TGTGCCAGTAGCTCATCGGCGGGCAGTCCAACTAATTACGAGCAGTACTTC. It codes for CASSSSAGSPTNYEQYF.

This sequence joins TRBV3-1 (or the pseudogene TRBV3-2) and TRBJ2-7; the match to TRBD1 covers 7 bases. Germline assignment: CDR1 LGHDT and CDR2 YNNKEL (reference sequence). V gave up 4 bases and J gave up 1 base; unmatched junction bases: 19. The CDR3 length is 19 residues. In DNA form, the CDR3 reads TGTGCCAGCAGCCTATCTACTTCGCTTACCGGGACAGCTTCCTACGAGCAGTACTTC. Encoded protein: CASSLSTSLTGTASYEQYF.

The rearrangement links TRBV14 to TRBJ2-3, with D possibly being TRBD2 (6 bases). This CDR3 spans 15 amino acids. V was clipped by 0 bases and J by 6 bases, with 13 bases between them. CDR1 and CDR2 from the germline V gene are SGHDN and FVKESK. CDR3 region: CASSQDGTRGDTQYF. In DNA, the CDR3 is TGTGCCAGCAGCCAAGACGGGACTCGGGGGGATACGCAGTATTTT.

The table lists this clone with a few counts. The chain has TRBV6-5 and TRBJ2-7; tentative D call: TRBD1 (6 bases). V lost 4 bases to trimming and J lost 4 bases, with 14 bases between them. The CDR3 has 14 amino acids. Germline V gene lookup returns CDR1 MNHEY and CDR2 SVGAGI. For the CDR3, the DNA is TGTGCCAGCAGTTTTGGGGGCGGACAGTACGAGCAGTACTTC. This sequence encodes CASSFGGGQYEQYF.

The rearrangement uses TRBV30 and TRBJ2-3; D gene unclear. Germline CDR1 reads GTSNPN; CDR2 reads SVGIG (reference sequence). The CDR3 is 13 residues long. The germline V and J ends were trimmed by 0 bases and 15 bases, with 19 bases remaining between them. In DNA, the CDR3 is TGTGCCTGGAGTGTACAAGCAGGCAACCCCGCATATTTT. Residues: CAWSVQAGNPAYF.

The chain joins TRBV3-1 (or the pseudogene TRBV3-2) to TRBJ2-7, with TRBD2 as a possible D gene (5 bases). Germline assignment: CDR1 LGHDT and CDR2 YNNKEL (reference sequence). The CDR3 consists of 15 residues. Trimming removed 6 bases at V and 2 bases at J, with 17 bases between. The CDR3 coding sequence is TGTGCCAGCAGAAATAACGTAGCGCCCACCTACGAGCAGTACTTC. Its protein is CASRNNVAPTYEQYF.

The chain carries TRBV18 and TRBJ1-6; 7 bases map to TRBD1. With V trimmed by 4 bases and J by 0 bases, 6 bases remained unmatched. Per the germline V gene, CDR1 is KGHSH and CDR2 is LQKENI. The length of the CDR3 is 17 residues. This CDR3 is CASSHGTASSYNSPLHF. The CDR3 nucleotides are TGTGCCAGCTCACATGGGACAGCGAGCTCCTATAATTCACCCCTCCACTTT.

This clone was counted a few times. V usage is TRBV6-4 and J usage is TRBJ2-3; tentative D call: TRBD2 (6 bases). CDR1 is MRHNA, CDR2 SNTAGT, per germline. Trimming took off 2 bases at V and 1 base at J, with 10 bases between the two ends. This CDR3 contains 15 residues. The DNA for the CDR3 is TGTGCCAGCAGTGACGATAGCGGCCGCACAGATACGCAGTATTTT. Amino acid sequence: CASSDDSGRTDTQYF.

The V and J genes are TRBV12-3 or TRBV12-4 and TRBJ2-7; D perhaps matches TRBD2 (6 bases). This CDR3 spans 12 amino acids. Trimming shortened V by 8 bases and J by 6 bases, and 14 bases separated the two germline ends. The DNA for the CDR3 is TGTGCCAGCGGCCGCGGGGCCATCGAGCAGTACTTC. It yields the protein CASGRGAIEQYF.

V and J are TRBV10-2 and TRBJ2-7, with TRBD2 matching 11 bases. The CDR3 is made up of 14 amino acids. Germline V gene lookup returns CDR1 WSHSY and CDR2 SAAADI. Trimming took 4 bases from V and 4 from J; bases not matched to a gene: 3. The DNA for the CDR3 is TGCGCCAGCAGTGGACTAGCGGGATTATACGAGCAGTACTTC. This encodes CASSGLAGLYEQYF.

This sequence joins TRBV6-4 and TRBJ1-6, with a possible D match to TRBD1 (6 bases). The CDR3 is made up of 14 amino acids. Trimming shortened V by 2 bases and J by 9 bases, and 11 bases separated the two germline ends. CDR1 MRHNA and CDR2 SNTAGT come from the germline V gene. The CDR3 protein is CASSDKDSSSPLHF. CDR3 coding DNA: TGTGCCAGCAGTGACAAGGACAGCTCTTCACCCCTCCACTTT.

V gene TRBV19 combines with J gene TRBJ2-1; the match to TRBD2 covers 9 bases. V lost 4 bases and J lost 8; bases outside the gene matches: 15. Germline V CDR1 and CDR2: LNHDA, SQIVND (reference sequence). CDR3 length equals 17 residues. The CDR3 DNA sequence: TGTGCCAGTAGTACTCGGATAGCGGGGGCCAGTGTACATGAGCAGTTCTTC. Encoded protein: CASSTRIAGASVHEQFF.

The V call is TRBV6-1, the J call TRBJ2-5; no firm D call. Trimming removed 2 bases at V and 7 bases at J, with 17 bases between. The CDR3 has 15 amino acids. CDR1 is MNHNS and CDR2 is SASEGT in the germline V gene. The CDR3 DNA follows: TGTGCCAGCAGTGAATCTAATTCCATTTTTGGGACCCAGTACTTC. Amino acids: CASSESNSIFGTQYF.

V and J are TRBV28 and TRBJ2-6; the D gene is possibly TRBD2 (5 bases). This CDR3 contains 16 residues. V dropped 6 bases and J dropped 0 bases, with 12 bases sitting between them. Germline V gene lookup returns CDR1 MDHEN and CDR2 SYDVKM. In DNA form, the CDR3 reads TGTGCCAGCAGCCTTCACAGCGGCTCTGGGGCCAACGTCCTGACTTTC. Translation: CASSLHSGSGANVLTF.

The gene calls are TRBV5-1 and TRBJ2-1, with TRBD1 as a possible D gene (5 bases). The germline V gene encodes CDR1 SGHRS and CDR2 YFSETQ. V lost 0 bases, J lost 7 bases, and 8 bases lay in between. There are 13 residues in the CDR3. The CDR3 here is CASSLGQTNEQFF. The CDR3 coding sequence is TGCGCCAGCAGCTTGGGACAGACAAATGAGCAGTTCTTC.

The chain recombines TRBV3-1 (or the pseudogene TRBV3-2) with TRBJ2-1, with 8 bases that match TRBD1. Germline-derived CDR1 and CDR2 are LGHDT and YNNKEL (reference sequence). The CDR3 contains 16 residues. J was trimmed by 6 bases and V by 0 bases; bases with no gene match: 7. CDR3 amino acids: CASSQDEGQGLNEQFF. In nucleotides, the CDR3 is TGTGCCAGCAGCCAAGATGAAGGACAGGGCCTCAATGAGCAGTTCTTC.

In this sample, this clone turned up once. The chain has TRBV6-2 or TRBV6-3 and TRBJ2-5; 8 bases line up with TRBD2. The trim removed 6 bases at V and 5 bases at J, leaving 11 bases unmatched. From germline, CDR1 is MNHEY and CDR2 SVGEGT. CDR3 length: 15 amino acids. The CDR3 protein is CASSSGSWIWETQYF. For the CDR3, the DNA is TGTGCCAGCAGCAGCGGGAGTTGGATTTGGGAGACCCAGTACTTC.

The chain joins TRBV3-1 (or the pseudogene TRBV3-2) to TRBJ2-1, with TRBD2 matching 12 bases. The CDR3 length is 15 residues. Germline lookup yields CDR1 LGHDT and CDR2 YNNKEL (reference sequence). J lost 15 bases, V lost 0 bases, and 9 bases had no gene match. As DNA, the CDR3 is TGTGCCAGCAGCCAAGATCTGACTAGCGGGAGAAGTTGGTTCTTC. Its protein is CASSQDLTSGRSWFF.

The CDR3 here is CAWSVGGADTQYF. Here the CDR3 DNA reads TGTGCCTGGAGTGTAGGCGGAGCCGATACGCAGTATTTT. The chain employs TRBV30 and TRBJ2-3; no reliable D call. There are 13 residues in the CDR3. The germline CDR1 and CDR2 sequences are GTSNPN and SVGIG (reference sequence). V was pared by 0 bases and J by 6 bases, with 10 bases between.

The chain has TRBV5-6 and TRBJ2-4; 7 bases fit TRBD1. Trimming took 4 bases from V and 1 from J; bases not matched to a gene: 11. Per germline, CDR1 SGHDT and CDR2 YYEEEE. CDR3 size: 17 residues. The CDR3 reads CASSPWTGGLAKNIQYF. For the CDR3, the DNA is TGTGCCAGCAGCCCCTGGACAGGTGGATTGGCCAAAAACATTCAGTACTTC.

The chain recombines TRBV5-1 with TRBJ2-7; 8 nucleotides match TRBD1. CDR1 is SGHRS and CDR2 is YFSETQ in the germline V gene. CDR3 length: 13 amino acids. J gave up 7 bases and V 2 bases, and 5 bases lay outside the gene matches. The CDR3 DNA sequence: TGCGCCAGCAGCTTACAGGGGGTAGGGGAGCAGTACTTC. The encoded protein is CASSLQGVGEQYF.

This chain connects TRBV3-1 (or the pseudogene TRBV3-2) to TRBJ1-3; TRBD1 is a possible D gene (5 bases). Germline V gives CDR1 LGHDT, CDR2 YNNKEL (reference sequence). V lost 5 bases and J lost 0, with 14 bases in between. This CDR3 contains 16 residues. CDR3 nucleotide sequence: TGTGCCAGCAGCACCGGACAACCTTTCTCTGGAAACACCATATATTTT. Translation gives CASSTGQPFSGNTIYF.

The CDR3 protein is CASSLSPGQGYEQYF. The CDR3 DNA reads TGTGCCAGCAGTTTATCGCCGGGACAGGGCTACGAGCAGTACTTC. The rearrangement uses TRBV28 and TRBJ2-7, with TRBD1 identical over 9 bases. Germline assignment: CDR1 MDHEN and CDR2 SYDVKM. This CDR3 region has 15 residues. V was pared by 1 base and J by 3 bases, with 4 bases of the junction left unmatched.

This clone turned up a few times. CDR3: CASTQGASGYNEQFF. The CDR3 DNA sequence: TGTGCCAGCACCCAAGGGGCTAGCGGATACAATGAGCAGTTCTTC. The chain joins TRBV7-8 to TRBJ2-1; TRBD2 agrees at 7 bases. V was pared by 7 bases and J by 4 bases, with 10 bases of the junction left unmatched. This CDR3 is 15 amino acids long. Germline CDR1 is SGHVS and CDR2 is FQNEAQ.

CDR3 nucleotides: TGTGCCAGCAGCGAGGGGGTGAATGAGCAGTTCTTC. Translated: CASSEGVNEQFF. The V and J genes are TRBV9 and TRBJ2-1; D possibly corresponds to TRBD1 (6 bases). The V end was cut by 3 bases, the J end by 7 bases, with 8 bases between. The CDR3 consists of 12 residues. Looked up from germline, CDR1 is SGDLS and CDR2 is YYNGEE.

The chain employs TRBV7-6 and TRBJ2-7; 8 bases line up with TRBD2. J was trimmed by 5 bases and V by 2 bases; bases with no gene match: 8. The CDR3 has 15 residues. CDR1 and CDR2 (germline): SGHVS, FNYEAQ. CDR3 sequence (DNA): TGTGCCAGCAGCTTATCCCGGACTAGCTTCGACGAGCAGTACTTC. Translation gives CASSLSRTSFDEQYF.